Sequencing of this T cell receptor beta chain was carried out in a study of blood T cell repertoires in COVID-19. Study information: Material from acute and convalescent COVID-19 was sourced from the United States, Italy and Spain.

Study processing details: By means of reference gene primer amplification, nucleated cell counts were estimated. Clones were sequenced by immunoSEQ multiplex PCR, and TCRdb holds only the in-frame ones, with some missing. The D gene and trimming were derived from the DNA, and the V and J assignments and clone size from that table. The sample contains 35,000 to 50,000 clones, 82% of which appear only once. Germline-derived CDR1 and CDR2 are SGHTA and FQGNSA. J gave up 4 bases and V 5 bases, and 4 bases lay outside the gene matches. The CDR3 is made up of 15 amino acids. Sequenced: peripheral blood. The sequence came from a woman in her fifties or sixties with acute or convalescent COVID-19. V and J are TRBV7-2 and TRBJ2-7; 14 bases agree with TRBD2. In DNA, the CDR3 is TGTGCCAGCAGCGCGACTAGCGGGGGGGTGTACGAGCAGTACTTC. It yields the protein CASSATSGGVYEQYF.